The clone carrying this T cell receptor beta chain was observed many times. The antigen is unknown. The source of the sample is a study of T cells in Graves' hyperthyroidism and ophthalmopathy. Across the study: The blood sample was taken at first diagnosis, before treatment began. Findings and caveats of the study: Researchers report that a 13 V-J model separated ophthalmopathy from stable hyperthyroidism.

Amplification of TCR beta CDR3 regions was performed using RNA transcripts as template. The TCR CDR3 first-round RT-PCR relied on the HTBI primer set. TCRdb re-analysed the multiplex PCR reads in MiXCR, keeping a single row per CDR3 protein. Of a few hundred thousand distinct CDR3 sequences in the sample, roughly 15% were seen once. This CDR3 comprises 18 residues. V lost 0 bases to trimming and J lost 2 bases; unmatched junction nucleotides: 6. Germline V lookup: CDR1 SGHRS, CDR2 YFSETQ. Disease duration under 2 months; hyperthyroidism patients were aged 18 to 65. The sample taken for sequencing was blood. This TCR was sampled from a woman aged 18 to 35 with Graves' hyperthyroidism. This sequence joins TRBV5-1 and TRBJ2-3, with 13 positions matching TRBD2. The CDR3 nucleotides read TGCGCCAGCAGCTTGGAGGGACTAGCGGGAAGAAACACAGATACGCAGTATTTT. This sequence encodes CASSLEGLAGRNTDTQYF.